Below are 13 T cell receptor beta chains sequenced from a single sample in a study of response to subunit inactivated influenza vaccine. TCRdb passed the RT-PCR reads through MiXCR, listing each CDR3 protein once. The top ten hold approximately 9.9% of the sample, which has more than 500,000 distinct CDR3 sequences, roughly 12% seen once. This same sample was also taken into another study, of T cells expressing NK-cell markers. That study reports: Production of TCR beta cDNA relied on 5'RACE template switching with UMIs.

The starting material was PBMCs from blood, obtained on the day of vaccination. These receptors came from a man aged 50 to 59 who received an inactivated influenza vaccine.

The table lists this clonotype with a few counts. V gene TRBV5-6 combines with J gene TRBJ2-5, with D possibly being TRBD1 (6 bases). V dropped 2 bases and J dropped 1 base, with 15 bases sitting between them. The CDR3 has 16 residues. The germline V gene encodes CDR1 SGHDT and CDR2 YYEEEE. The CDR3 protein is CASSFILRQVQETQYF. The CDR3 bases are TGTGCCAGCAGCTTTATCCTCCGACAGGTCCAAGAGACCCAGTACTTC.

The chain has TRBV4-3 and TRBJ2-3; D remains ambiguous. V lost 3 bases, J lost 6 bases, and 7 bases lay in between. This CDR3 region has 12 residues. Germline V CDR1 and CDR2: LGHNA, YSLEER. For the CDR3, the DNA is TGCGCCAGCAGCCAGCCGTTTGATACGCAGTATTTT. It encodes CASSQPFDTQYF.

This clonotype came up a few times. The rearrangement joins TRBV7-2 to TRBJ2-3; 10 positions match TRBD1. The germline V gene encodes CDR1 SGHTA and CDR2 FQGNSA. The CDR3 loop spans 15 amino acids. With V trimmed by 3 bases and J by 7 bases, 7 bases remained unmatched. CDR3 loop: CASSFPLTGGNTQYF. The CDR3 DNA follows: TGTGCCAGCAGCTTTCCCCTGACAGGGGGCAATACGCAGTATTTT.

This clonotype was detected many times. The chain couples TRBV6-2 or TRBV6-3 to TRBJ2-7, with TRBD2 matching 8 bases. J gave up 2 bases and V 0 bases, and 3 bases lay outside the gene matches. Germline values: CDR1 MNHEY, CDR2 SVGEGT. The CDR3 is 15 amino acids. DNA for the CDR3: TGTGCCAGCAGTTACTCTCGGGGGGGAGCCTACGAGCAGTACTTC. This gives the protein CASSYSRGGAYEQYF.

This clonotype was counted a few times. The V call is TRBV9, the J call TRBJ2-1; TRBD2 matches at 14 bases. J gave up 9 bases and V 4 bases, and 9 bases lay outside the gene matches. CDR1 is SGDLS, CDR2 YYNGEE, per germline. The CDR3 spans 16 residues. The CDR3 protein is CASSMGLAGVIGEQFF. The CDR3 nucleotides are TGTGCCAGCAGCATGGGACTAGCGGGAGTAATAGGTGAGCAGTTCTTC.

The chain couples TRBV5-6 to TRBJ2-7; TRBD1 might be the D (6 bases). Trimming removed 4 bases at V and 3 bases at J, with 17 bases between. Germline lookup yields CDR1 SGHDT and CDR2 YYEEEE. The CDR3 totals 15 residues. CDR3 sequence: CASSAEQGIFYEQYF. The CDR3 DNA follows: TGTGCCAGCAGCGCCGAACAGGGAATTTTCTACGAGCAGTACTTC.

CDR3 DNA sequence: TGTGCCAGCAGTTTTGGCGGGAGATTCTACAATGAGCAGTTCTTC. Residues: CASSFGGRFYNEQFF. This chain joins TRBV27 and TRBJ2-1; TRBD2 aligns across 7 bases. CDR3 length equals 15 residues. The germline V gene has CDR1 MNHEY and CDR2 SMNVEV (reference sequence). The trim removed 3 bases at V and 3 bases at J, leaving 5 bases unmatched.

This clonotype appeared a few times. This chain's CDR3 is CAISEDRGFTDTQYF. As DNA, the CDR3 is TGTGCCATCAGTGAAGACAGGGGATTCACAGATACGCAGTATTTT. V gene TRBV10-3 combines with J gene TRBJ2-3, with 8 bases fitting TRBD1. Germline trimming cut 3 bases from V and 2 bases from J; bases unmatched to any gene: 4. Per germline, CDR1 ENHRY and CDR2 SYGVKD. This CDR3 comprises 15 residues.

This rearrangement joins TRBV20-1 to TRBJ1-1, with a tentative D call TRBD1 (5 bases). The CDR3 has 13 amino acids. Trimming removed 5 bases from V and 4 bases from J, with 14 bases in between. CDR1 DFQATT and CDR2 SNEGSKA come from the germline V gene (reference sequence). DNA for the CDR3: TGCAGTGCTCTTAGGGGAGGGTTCACTGAAGCTTTCTTT. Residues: CSALRGGFTEAFF.

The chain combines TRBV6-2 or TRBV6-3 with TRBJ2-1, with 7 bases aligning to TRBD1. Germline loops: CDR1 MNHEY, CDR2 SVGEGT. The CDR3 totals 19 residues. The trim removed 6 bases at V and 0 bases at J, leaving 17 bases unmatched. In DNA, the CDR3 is TGTGCCAGCAGGCCCGGACAGGTCAAGGTGTATAGCTCCTACAATGAGCAGTTCTTC. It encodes CASRPGQVKVYSSYNEQFF.

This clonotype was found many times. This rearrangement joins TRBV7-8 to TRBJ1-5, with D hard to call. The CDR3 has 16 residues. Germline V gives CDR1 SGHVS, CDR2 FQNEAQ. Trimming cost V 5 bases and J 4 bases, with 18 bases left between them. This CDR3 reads CASSPLVGRKNQPQHF. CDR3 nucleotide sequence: TGTGCCAGCAGCCCATTAGTCGGTCGCAAAAATCAGCCCCAGCATTTT. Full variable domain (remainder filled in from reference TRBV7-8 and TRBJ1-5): GAGVSQSPRYKVAKRGQDVALRCDPISGHVSLFWYQQALGQGPEFLTYFQNEAQLDKSGLPSDRFFAERPEGSVSTLKIQRTQQEDSAVYLCASSPLVGRKNQPQHFGDGTRLSIL.

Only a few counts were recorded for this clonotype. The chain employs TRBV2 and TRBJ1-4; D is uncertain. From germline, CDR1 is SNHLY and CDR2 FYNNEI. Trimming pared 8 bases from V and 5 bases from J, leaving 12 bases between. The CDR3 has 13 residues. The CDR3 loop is CASATIPNEKLFF. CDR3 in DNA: TGTGCCAGCGCCACGATTCCAAATGAAAAACTGTTTTTT.

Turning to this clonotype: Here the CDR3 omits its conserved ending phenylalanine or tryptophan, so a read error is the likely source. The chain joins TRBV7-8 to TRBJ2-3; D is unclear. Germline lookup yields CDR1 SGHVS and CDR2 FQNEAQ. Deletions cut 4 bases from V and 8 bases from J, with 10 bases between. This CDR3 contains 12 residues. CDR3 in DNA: TGTGCCAGCAGCTCCCAGTCGGGTACGCAGTATATT. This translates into CASSSQSGTQYI.